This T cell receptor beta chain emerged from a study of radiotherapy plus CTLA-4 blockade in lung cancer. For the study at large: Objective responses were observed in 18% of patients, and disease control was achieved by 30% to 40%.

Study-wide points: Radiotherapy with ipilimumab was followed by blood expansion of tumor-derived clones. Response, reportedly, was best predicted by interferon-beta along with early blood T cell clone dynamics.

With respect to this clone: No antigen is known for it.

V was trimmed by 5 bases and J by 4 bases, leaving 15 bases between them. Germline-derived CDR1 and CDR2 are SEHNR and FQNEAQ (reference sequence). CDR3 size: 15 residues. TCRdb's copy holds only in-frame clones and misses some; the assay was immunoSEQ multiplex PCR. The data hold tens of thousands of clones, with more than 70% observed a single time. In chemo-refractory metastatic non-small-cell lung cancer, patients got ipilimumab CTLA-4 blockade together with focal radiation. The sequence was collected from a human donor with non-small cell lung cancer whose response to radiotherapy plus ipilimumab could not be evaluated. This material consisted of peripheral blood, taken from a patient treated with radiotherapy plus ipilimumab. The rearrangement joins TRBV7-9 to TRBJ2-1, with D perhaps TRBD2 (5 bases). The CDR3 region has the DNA TGTGCCAGCAGCCGAAGGACTGGAGAATACAATGAGCAGTTCTTC. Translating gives CASSRRTGEYNEQFF.